The 26 T cell receptor beta chains reported below all come from one sample, sequenced in a study of blood T cell repertoires in COVID-19. The table came from immunoSEQ multiplex PCR; TCRdb's copy has only in-frame clones and leaves some out. The data show roughly 130,000 clones, 82% seen once. Material: peripheral blood. The receptors here all came from a woman in her 70s with acute or convalescent COVID-19.

The V and J genes are TRBV15 and TRBJ1-4, with D perhaps TRBD1 (6 bases). The V gene's germline CDR1 is LNHNV and CDR2 YYDKDF (reference sequence). Trimming took 0 bases from V and 0 from J, leaving 17 bases between them. The CDR3 extends over 19 amino acids. CDR3 amino acids: CATSRDLGQGRTTNEKLFF. CDR3 bases: TGTGCCACCAGCAGAGATCTAGGGCAGGGGCGTACAACTAATGAAAAACTGTTTTTT.

This chain uses TRBV9 with TRBJ2-2; TRBD1 might be the D (5 bases). The V gene's germline CDR1 is SGDLS and CDR2 YYNGEE. The CDR3 is made up of 14 amino acids. Deletions cut 7 bases from V and 0 bases from J, with 10 bases between. CDR3: CASERQTNTGELFF. CDR3 nucleotides: TGTGCCAGCGAGAGACAGACGAACACCGGGGAGCTGTTTTTT.

V usage is TRBV5-6 and J usage is TRBJ1-4; perhaps TRBD1 as D (5 bases). This CDR3 is built from 13 residues. CDR1 and CDR2 from the germline V gene are SGHDT and YYEEEE. V was pared by 4 bases and J by 8 bases, with 12 bases between. The CDR3 DNA reads as TGTGCCAGCAGCCAGGGCGCAGACGAAAAACTGTTTTTT. Translating gives CASSQGADEKLFF.

Only one count was recorded for this clone. This chain connects TRBV14 to TRBJ2-2; a possible D gene is TRBD2 (6 bases). The CDR3 runs 16 residues. The V end was cut by 4 bases, the J end by 7 bases, with 19 bases between. Germline loops: CDR1 SGHDN, CDR2 FVKESK. The DNA for the CDR3 is TGTGCCAGCAGCCTTGGCGGGGCCCCGGGGATCGGGGAGCTGTTTTTT. It codes for CASSLGGAPGIGELFF.

The chain recombines TRBV4-2 with TRBJ2-1; TRBD2 matches 8 bases. Trimming took 0 bases from V and 6 from J; bases not matched to a gene: 19. Per germline, CDR1 LGHNA and CDR2 YNFKEQ. CDR3 size: 20 residues. The CDR3 loop is CASSQDLASGGPHLVNEQFF. CDR3 sequence (DNA): TGTGCCAGCAGCCAAGATCTGGCCAGCGGGGGCCCCCATTTAGTCAATGAGCAGTTCTTC.

J is TRBJ2-2 and V is TRBV5-6, with D perhaps matching TRBD1 (6 bases). The V end was cut by 0 bases, the J end by 3 bases, with 12 bases between. CDR1 and CDR2 from the germline V gene are SGHDT and YYEEEE. The length of the CDR3 is 16 residues. As DNA, the CDR3 is TGTGCCAGCAGCTTGGCCTTGGGGGCCGACACCGGGGAGCTGTTTTTT. This translates into CASSLALGADTGELFF.

The chain carries TRBV4-2 and TRBJ2-5; 11 bases align to TRBD2. The germline V gene encodes CDR1 LGHNA and CDR2 YNFKEQ. The CDR3 has 16 residues. Trimming cost V 1 base and J 4 bases; bases outside gene matches: 5. The CDR3 loop is CASSQVSGGALETQYF. CDR3 DNA: TGTGCCAGCAGCCAAGTTAGCGGGGGGGCCTTAGAGACCCAGTACTTC.

The chain has TRBV5-1 and TRBJ2-5, with D maybe TRBD1 (6 bases). Trimming removed 3 bases at V and 0 bases at J, with 12 bases between. The CDR3 is made up of 15 amino acids. Per germline, CDR1 SGHRS and CDR2 YFSETQ. Written as DNA, the CDR3 is TGCGCCAGCAGCTCTGACGGACAGTACCAAGAGACCCAGTACTTC. Translation: CASSSDGQYQETQYF.

The rearrangement links TRBV7-2 to TRBJ2-1; 7 bases are shared with TRBD2. The junction had 10 bases not matched to a gene; V was cut back by 4 bases and J by 10 bases. Germline V gene lookup returns CDR1 SGHTA and CDR2 FQGNSA. CDR3 length equals 14 residues. In DNA form, the CDR3 reads TGTGCCAGCAGCTCTGTGGGACTAACAAGGGAGCAGTTCTTC. Its protein is CASSSVGLTREQFF.

V usage is TRBV5-1 and J usage is TRBJ1-1, with D hard to call. The V and J ends lost 3 bases and 4 bases respectively, with 10 bases between them. Per germline, CDR1 SGHRS and CDR2 YFSETQ. The CDR3 sequence is 13 residues long. This CDR3 reads CASSSILSTEAFF. In DNA form, the CDR3 reads TGCGCCAGCAGCTCGATACTGAGCACTGAAGCTTTCTTT.

V and J are TRBV7-9 and TRBJ2-1, with a tentative D call TRBD2 (6 bases). This CDR3 region has 16 residues. V was clipped by 5 bases and J by 0 bases, with 14 bases between them. Germline loops: CDR1 SEHNR, CDR2 FQNEAQ (reference sequence). The CDR3: CASSPGGPSSYNEQFF. Here the CDR3 DNA reads TGTGCCAGCAGCCCCGGGGGTCCGAGCTCCTACAATGAGCAGTTCTTC. The full variable domain, rest sourced from reference TRBV7-9 and TRBJ2-1, is DTGVSQNPRHKITKRGQNVTFRCDPISEHNRLYWYRQTLGQGPEFLTYFQNEAQLEKSRLLSDRFSAERPKGSFSTLEIQRTEQGDSAMYLCASSPGGPSSYNEQFFGPGTRLTVL.

This sequence joins TRBV7-2 and TRBJ1-2; D might be TRBD1 (5 bases). The CDR3 spans 16 residues. CDR1 is SGHTA and CDR2 is FQGNSA in the germline V gene. Trimming cost V 0 bases and J 4 bases, with 15 bases left between them. CDR3: CASSLALAGRTYGYTF. The CDR3 DNA follows: TGTGCCAGCAGCTTAGCGCTGGCAGGGAGGACCTATGGCTACACCTTC.

A few counts support this clone. This chain uses TRBV15 with TRBJ1-1; D is perhaps TRBD1 (6 bases). The CDR3 runs to 14 residues. The V end lost 5 bases, the J end lost 4 bases, and 14 bases lay between the germline ends. Germline V lookup: CDR1 LNHNV, CDR2 YYDKDF (reference sequence). CDR3 loop: CATSARGGGTEAFF. In nucleotides, the CDR3 is TGTGCCACCAGCGCCCGAGGGGGGGGCACTGAAGCTTTCTTT.

The chain combines TRBV29-1 with TRBJ2-3, with D tentatively TRBD1 (5 bases). Trimming removed 2 bases at V and 0 bases at J, with 15 bases between. Germline-derived CDR1 and CDR2 are SQVTM and ANQGSEA. The CDR3 has 16 amino acids. The CDR3 is CSVETMQGISTDTQYF. The CDR3 DNA reads as TGCAGCGTTGAAACTATGCAGGGTATTAGCACAGATACGCAGTATTTT.

This rearrangement joins TRBV29-1 to TRBJ1-2; 9 bases match TRBD1. The CDR3 contains 13 residues. The trim removed 7 bases at V and 4 bases at J, leaving 7 bases unmatched. Germline loops: CDR1 SQVTM, CDR2 ANQGSEA. CDR3 coding DNA: TGCAGCGCGGGACAGGGAGGGTTCTATGGCTACACCTTC. Translation gives CSAGQGGFYGYTF. The full variable domain, its missing parts supplied by reference TRBV29-1 and TRBJ1-2, is SAVISQKPSRDICQRGTSLTIQCQVDSQVTMMFWYRQQPGQSLTLIATANQGSEATYESGFVIDKFPISRPNLTFSTLTVSNMSPEDSSIYLCSAGQGGFYGYTFGSGTRLTVV.

V gene TRBV6-1 combines with J gene TRBJ2-3, with TRBD2 as a possible D gene (6 bases). V was pared by 6 bases and J by 4 bases, with 8 bases between. The CDR3 is 12 residues long. Germline values: CDR1 MNHNS, CDR2 SASEGT. CDR3 protein: CASRPGADTQYF. CDR3 nucleotides: TGTGCCAGCAGACCGGGGGCAGATACGCAGTATTTT.

The rearrangement joins TRBV6-5 to TRBJ2-5; no firm D call. The germline CDR1 and CDR2 sequences are MNHEY and SVGAGI. The CDR3 has 15 residues. Trimming removed 7 bases from V and 2 bases from J, with 17 bases in between. CDR3 amino acids: CASNGSPGPQETQYF. DNA for the CDR3: TGTGCCAGCAACGGGTCACCGGGTCCGCAAGAGACCCAGTACTTC.

This chain uses TRBV11-2 with TRBJ1-2; 11 bases line up with TRBD1. The length of the CDR3 is 15 residues. From germline, CDR1 is SGHAT and CDR2 FQNNGV. Unmatched junction bases numbered 3, after V lost 5 bases and J lost 1 base. The CDR3 region is CASSPGTGGNYGYTF. The CDR3 nucleotides are TGTGCCAGCAGCCCCGGGACAGGGGGTAACTATGGCTACACCTTC.

This clone was detected only once. The genes are TRBV6-4 and TRBJ2-3; TRBD2 is a possible D gene (6 bases). CDR1 and CDR2 from the germline V gene are MRHNA and SNTAGT. The CDR3 runs to 14 residues. Trimming left V 3 bases short and J 4 bases short, with 11 bases between. The CDR3 is CASSDGTSPDTQYF. CDR3 coding DNA: TGTGCCAGCAGTGATGGTACTAGCCCAGATACGCAGTATTTT.

The chain couples TRBV19 to TRBJ1-5; possibly TRBD1 for D (6 bases). This CDR3 region has 14 residues. V shed 7 bases and J shed 3 bases, with 13 bases lying between them. Germline values: CDR1 LNHDA, CDR2 SQIVND (reference sequence). The DNA for the CDR3 is TGTGCCAGTACGTACCGACAGGTCAATCAGCCCCAGCATTTT. Translated, it gives CASTYRQVNQPQHF.

The J gene is TRBJ1-3, the V gene TRBV11-2; 8 nucleotides align to TRBD1. J was trimmed by 3 bases and V by 3 bases; bases with no gene match: 4. The germline gives CDR1 SGHAT, CDR2 FQNNGV. This CDR3 spans 15 amino acids. CDR3 residues: CASSLETGVGNTIYF. In DNA, the CDR3 is TGTGCCAGCAGCTTGGAGACAGGGGTTGGAAACACCATATATTTT.

This clone is medium-sized in the sample. The chain joins TRBV4-3 to TRBJ2-2; 10 nucleotides agree with TRBD2. The CDR3 has 17 residues. In germline, CDR1 is LGHNA, CDR2 YSLEER. J was trimmed by 1 base and V by 0 bases; bases with no gene match: 2. The CDR3 protein is CASSQEASGGNTGELFF. The CDR3 DNA reads as TGCGCCAGCAGCCAAGAGGCTAGCGGGGGGAACACCGGGGAGCTGTTTTTT.

The gene calls are TRBV5-1 and TRBJ1-3, with 7 bases that match TRBD1. The CDR3 contains 17 residues. The germline gives CDR1 SGHRS, CDR2 YFSETQ. Trimming removed 0 bases from V and 2 bases from J; junction bases left unmatched: 8. CDR3 region: CASSLGRGPEAGNTIYF. In DNA form, the CDR3 reads TGCGCCAGCAGCTTGGGGAGGGGGCCTGAGGCTGGAAACACCATATATTTT.

The rearrangement joins TRBV2 to TRBJ1-1; TRBD1 aligns across 7 bases. After removal of 4 bases from V and 3 bases from J, the junction contained 8 bases not matched to a gene. Germline V lookup: CDR1 SNHLY, CDR2 FYNNEI. There are 15 residues in the CDR3. The CDR3 bases are TGTGCCAGCAGTGCCAACAGGGGAAGGCACACTGAAGCTTTCTTT. Its translation is CASSANRGRHTEAFF.

V is TRBV5-4 and J is TRBJ2-5, with a weak D call TRBD2 (7 bases). Looked up from germline, CDR1 is SGHNT and CDR2 is YYREEE (reference sequence). Between the trimmed V and J ends, which lost 4 bases and 5 bases, there was a span of 15 bases. The CDR3 is 14 residues long. The CDR3 sequence is CASSPTGGLETQYF. The CDR3 DNA is TGTGCCAGCAGCCCCACGGGGGGCCTGGAGACCCAGTACTTC.

The chain combines TRBV5-5 with TRBJ1-6, with 7 bases matching TRBD1. Germline CDR1 is SGHKS and CDR2 is YYEKEE (reference sequence). The CDR3 runs to 16 residues. V was pared by 1 base and J by 7 bases, with 8 bases of the junction left unmatched. DNA for the CDR3: TGTGCCAGCAGCTTGATGGACAGGCCTCTAAATTCACCCCTCCACTTT. Its protein is CASSLMDRPLNSPLHF.